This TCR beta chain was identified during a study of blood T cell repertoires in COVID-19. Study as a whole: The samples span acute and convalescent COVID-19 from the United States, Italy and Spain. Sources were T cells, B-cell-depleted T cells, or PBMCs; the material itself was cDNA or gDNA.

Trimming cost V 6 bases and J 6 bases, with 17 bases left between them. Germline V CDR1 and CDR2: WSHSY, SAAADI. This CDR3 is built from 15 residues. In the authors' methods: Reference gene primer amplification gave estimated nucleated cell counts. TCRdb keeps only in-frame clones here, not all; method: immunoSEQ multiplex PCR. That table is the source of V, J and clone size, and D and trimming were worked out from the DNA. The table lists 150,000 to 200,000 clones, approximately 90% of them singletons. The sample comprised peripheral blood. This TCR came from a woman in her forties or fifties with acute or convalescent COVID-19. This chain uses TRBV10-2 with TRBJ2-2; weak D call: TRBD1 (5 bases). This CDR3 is CASSSNLLGAGELFF. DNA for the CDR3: TGCGCCAGCAGCTCGAACCTCCTAGGGGCCGGGGAGCTGTTTTTT.